Listed below are T cell receptor beta chains from one sample, sequenced in a study of CD8+CD57+ T cells in acquired aplastic anemia. A single record per CDR3 protein comes from TCRdb applying MiXCR to the reads. The sample lists under 350,000 distinct CDR3 sequences; under 65% were seen once. Sequenced material: sorted CD4+, CD8+, or CD8+CD57+ T cells (not recorded which) from PBMCs. These receptors all come from a human donor with aplastic anemia. CDR3s include the opening cysteine and the closing phenylalanine or tryptophan. The D gene is left open where the match is weak. Clone size is given for some rows only: seen once, a few or many times, or a class if the clone is expanded.

J gene,clone size,V gene,D gene,CDR3 protein,CDR3 DNA
TRBJ2-1,many,TRBV5-1,TRBD1,CASSKTGTGGVDNEQFF,TGCGCCAGCAGCAAAACCGGGACAGGGGGCGTTGACAATGAGCAGTTCTTC
TRBJ2-1,many,TRBV20-1,TRBD1,CSALQQGPRSYNEQFF,TGCAGTGCACTTCAACAGGGGCCCCGCTCCTACAATGAGCAGTTCTTC
TRBJ1-1,-,TRBV7-9,TRBD1,CASSRDRVGNMNTEAFF,TGTGCCAGCAGTCGGGACAGGGTGGGAAACATGAACACTGAAGCTTTCTTT
TRBJ2-7,few,TRBV10-3,-,CAISELGRGNEQYF,TGTGCCATCAGTGAATTGGGCAGGGGTAACGAGCAGTACTTC
TRBJ2-7,-,TRBV7-2,TRBD1,CASSPGTGTVEQYF,TGTGCCAGCAGCCCCGGGACAGGGACCGTCGAGCAGTACTTC
TRBJ2-3,few,TRBV24-1,TRBD1,CATSAKGAADTQYF,TGTGCCACCAGTGCTAAGGGGGCGGCAGATACGCAGTATTTT
TRBJ2-2,-,TRBV6-4,-,CASSEGVTGELFF,TGTGCCAGCAGTGAAGGGGTCACCGGGGAGCTGTTTTTT
TRBJ1-2,-,TRBV19,TRBD1,CASSKGGRGLVGYTF,TGTGCCAGTAGTAAAGGAGGCAGGGGGCTTGTTGGCTACACCTTC
TRBJ1-2,-,TRBV19,TRBD1,CASSINHRGGYGYTF,TGTGCCAGTAGTATAAACCACAGGGGCGGCTATGGCTACACCTTC
TRBJ2-5,many,TRBV20-1,-,CSAKSTAKETQYF,TGCAGTGCCAAGAGTACAGCAAAGGAGACCCAGTACTTC